Listed below are T cell receptor beta chains from one sample, sequenced in a study of blood T cell repertoires in COVID-19. Only in-frame clones appear in the TCRdb table, and some are missing; sequencing was by immunoSEQ multiplex PCR. This table has about 82,000 clones, around 89% appearing once. Specimen: PBMCs or T cells enriched from blood (not recorded which). These TCRs come from a woman aged 45-60 years with acute COVID-19. CDR3s include the opening cysteine and the closing phenylalanine or tryptophan. The order of the fields is V gene, J gene, clone size, D gene, CDR3 protein, CDR3 DNA. The D gene is left open where the match is weak. A row's size may be missing; if present it is once, few, many or a size class.

V gene: TRBV6-5; J gene: TRBJ2-7; clone size: once; D gene: .; CDR3 protein: CASSTSYEQYF; CDR3 DNA: TGTGCCAGCAGTACTAGCTACGAGCAGTACTTC
V gene: TRBV6-5; J gene: TRBJ2-6; clone size: .; D gene: .; CDR3 protein: CASSPHQGGVNVLTF; CDR3 DNA: TGTGCCAGCAGTCCACATCAGGGGGGTGTCAACGTCCTGACTTTC
V gene: TRBV6-5; J gene: TRBJ2-5; clone size: .; D gene: .; CDR3 protein: CASSYQGRWETQYF; CDR3 DNA: TGTGCCAGCAGTTACCAGGGAAGGTGGGAGACCCAGTACTTC
V gene: TRBV24-1; J gene: TRBJ2-3; clone size: .; D gene: TRBD1; CDR3 protein: CATSAPPSRGTDTQYF; CDR3 DNA: TGTGCCACCAGTGCCCCCCCTAGCAGGGGGACAGATACGCAGTATTTT
V gene: TRBV5-6; J gene: TRBJ1-6; clone size: .; D gene: TRBD1; CDR3 protein: CASSSQLQGAGVSLHF; CDR3 DNA: TGTGCCAGCAGCTCCCAATTACAGGGGGCAGGAGTATCCCTCCACTTT
V gene: TRBV5-4; J gene: TRBJ2-7; clone size: .; D gene: TRBD2; CDR3 protein: CASSLEGAGRSEQYF; CDR3 DNA: TGTGCCAGCAGCTTGGAGGGAGCGGGGAGAAGCGAGCAGTACTTC
V gene: TRBV5-1; J gene: TRBJ1-4; clone size: .; D gene: .; CDR3 protein: CASSLDVREKLFF; CDR3 DNA: TGCGCCAGCAGCTTGGACGTGCGGGAAAAACTGTTTTTT
V gene: TRBV19; J gene: TRBJ1-5; clone size: .; D gene: TRBD1; CDR3 protein: CASSIGTGGSNQPQHF; CDR3 DNA: TGTGCCAGTAGTATAGGAACAGGGGGAAGCAATCAGCCCCAGCATTTT
V gene: TRBV2; J gene: TRBJ1-2; clone size: .; D gene: .; CDR3 protein: CASSESGRRYGYTF; CDR3 DNA: TGTGCCAGCAGTGAAAGCGGCAGGCGGTATGGCTACACTTTC
V gene: TRBV7-2; J gene: TRBJ1-3; clone size: .; D gene: .; CDR3 protein: CASSPPGAGNTIYF; CDR3 DNA: TGTGCCAGCAGCCCCCCAGGGGCTGGAAACACCATATATTTT
V gene: TRBV29-1; J gene: TRBJ1-1; clone size: .; D gene: TRBD1; CDR3 protein: CSVDPGGVGEAFF; CDR3 DNA: TGCAGCGTTGACCCAGGGGGAGTCGGTGAAGCTTTCTTT
V gene: TRBV7-6; J gene: TRBJ2-3; clone size: .; D gene: TRBD2; CDR3 protein: CASSLEAGASTDTQYF; CDR3 DNA: TGTGCCAGCAGCTTAGAGGCGGGAGCCAGCACAGATACGCAGTATTTT
V gene: TRBV5-6; J gene: TRBJ2-3; clone size: .; D gene: TRBD2; CDR3 protein: CASSPGLAGGVDTQYF; CDR3 DNA: TGTGCCAGCAGCCCCGGACTAGCGGGAGGAGTGGATACGCAGTATTTT
V gene: TRBV7-9; J gene: TRBJ1-1; clone size: .; D gene: TRBD1; CDR3 protein: CASSLYADRGTEAFF; CDR3 DNA: TGTGCCAGCAGCTTATATGCGGACAGGGGCACTGAAGCTTTCTTT
V gene: TRBV9; J gene: TRBJ2-5; clone size: .; D gene: TRBD2; CDR3 protein: CASSVDWGGMAQYF; CDR3 DNA: TGTGCCAGCAGCGTAGACTGGGGGGGGATGGCCCAGTACTTC
V gene: TRBV11-3; J gene: TRBJ2-7; clone size: .; D gene: TRBD1; CDR3 protein: CASSQGQGPYEQYF; CDR3 DNA: TGTGCCAGCAGCCAGGGACAGGGGCCCTACGAGCAGTACTTC
V gene: TRBV7-2; J gene: TRBJ2-7; clone size: .; D gene: .; CDR3 protein: CASSLEGAYEQYF; CDR3 DNA: TGTGCCAGCAGCTTGGAAGGAGCCTACGAGCAGTACTTC
V gene: TRBV2; J gene: TRBJ1-3; clone size: .; D gene: .; CDR3 protein: CASSERGGPDSGNTIYF; CDR3 DNA: TGTGCCAGCAGTGAAAGGGGGGGACCCGACTCTGGAAACACCATATATTTT
V gene: TRBV24-1; J gene: TRBJ2-5; clone size: .; D gene: .; CDR3 protein: CATSDLTEETQYF; CDR3 DNA: TGTGCCACCAGTGATTTGACAGAAGAGACCCAGTACTTC
V gene: TRBV18; J gene: TRBJ1-4; clone size: .; D gene: TRBD1; CDR3 protein: CASSLTNPGQGYEKLFF; CDR3 DNA: TGTGCCAGCTCACTTACTAATCCGGGACAGGGGTATGAAAAACTGTTTTTT
V gene: TRBV5-4; J gene: TRBJ1-5; clone size: .; D gene: .; CDR3 protein: CASSLGPKGGNQPQHF; CDR3 DNA: TGTGCCAGCAGCTTGGGGCCTAAGGGAGGAAATCAGCCCCAGCATTTT
V gene: TRBV24-1; J gene: TRBJ2-1; clone size: .; D gene: .; CDR3 protein: CASQRDSHNEQFF; CDR3 DNA: TGTGCCAGCCAACGGGACTCCCACAATGAGCAGTTCTTC
V gene: TRBV6-2/TRBV6-3; J gene: TRBJ2-3; clone size: .; D gene: .; CDR3 protein: CASSYSMSRVADTQYF; CDR3 DNA: TGTGCCAGCAGTTACTCGATGAGTCGTGTGGCAGATACGCAGTATTTT
V gene: TRBV19; J gene: TRBJ2-1; clone size: .; D gene: TRBD2; CDR3 protein: CASSISRTRVEQFF; CDR3 DNA: TGTGCCAGTAGTATAAGCAGGACTAGGGTGGAGCAGTTCTTC
V gene: TRBV29-1; J gene: TRBJ2-6; clone size: .; D gene: TRBD1; CDR3 protein: CSVEATGAGANVLTF; CDR3 DNA: TGCAGCGTTGAGGCAACAGGGGCTGGGGCCAACGTCCTGACTTTC
V gene: TRBV30; J gene: TRBJ1-5; clone size: .; D gene: .; CDR3 protein: CAWSGGDSNQPQHF; CDR3 DNA: TGTGCCTGGAGCGGAGGAGATAGCAATCAGCCCCAGCATTTT
V gene: TRBV6-2/TRBV6-3; J gene: TRBJ2-7; clone size: .; D gene: .; CDR3 protein: CASSYSAAGEQYF; CDR3 DNA: TGTGCCAGCAGTTACTCCGCGGCTGGCGAGCAGTACTTC
V gene: TRBV19; J gene: TRBJ1-2; clone size: .; D gene: TRBD1; CDR3 protein: CASSAPTGSGGYTF; CDR3 DNA: TGTGCCAGTAGTGCACCGACAGGGTCGGGTGGCTACACCTTC
V gene: TRBV3-1/TRBV3-2; J gene: TRBJ1-1; clone size: .; D gene: .; CDR3 protein: CASSQDLTAMNTEAFF; CDR3 DNA: TGTGCCAGCAGCCAAGATCTGACAGCCATGAACACTGAAGCTTTCTTT